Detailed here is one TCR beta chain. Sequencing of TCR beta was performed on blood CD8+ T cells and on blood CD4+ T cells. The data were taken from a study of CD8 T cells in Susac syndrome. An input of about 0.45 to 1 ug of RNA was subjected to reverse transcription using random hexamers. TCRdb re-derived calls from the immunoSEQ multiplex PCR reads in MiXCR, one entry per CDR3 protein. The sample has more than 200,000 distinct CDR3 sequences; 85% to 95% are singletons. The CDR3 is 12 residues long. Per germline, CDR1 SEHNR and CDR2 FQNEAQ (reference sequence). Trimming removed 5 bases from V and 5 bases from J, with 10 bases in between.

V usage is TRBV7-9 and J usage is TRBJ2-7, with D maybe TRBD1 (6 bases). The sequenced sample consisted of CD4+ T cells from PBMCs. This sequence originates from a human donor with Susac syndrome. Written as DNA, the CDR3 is TGTGCCAGCAGCCGAGGGGGAAACGAGCAGTACTTC. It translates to CASSRGGNEQYF.